These T cell receptor beta chains were read from a single sample in a study of blood T cell repertoires in COVID-19. Data came from immunoSEQ multiplex PCR; TCRdb stores just in-frame clones and leaves some out. The sample lists approximately 190,000 clones, roughly nine tenths occurring once. Sequenced material: PBMCs or T cells enriched from blood (not recorded which). The receptors were gathered from a woman aged 40 to 50 in a cohort exposed to, infected with or recovered from COVID-19 (not recorded which). The CDR3 runs from the conserved cysteine through the conserved F or W. A D gene is named only where the DNA matches it firmly. Where a row states a size, it is once, few, many or the class of an expanded clone; other rows omit it.

j_call: TRBJ1-5
d_call: NA
cdr3_length: 13
clone_size: NA
v_call: TRBV19
cdr3_aa: CASSIGLWQPQHF
cdr3_nt: TGTGCCAGTAGTATTGGGCTCTGGCAGCCCCAGCATTTT

j_call: TRBJ2-1
d_call: NA
cdr3_length: 13
clone_size: NA
v_call: TRBV14
cdr3_aa: CASSPQTNNEQFF
cdr3_nt: TGTGCCAGCAGCCCACAGACTAACAATGAGCAGTTCTTC

j_call: TRBJ1-5
d_call: NA
cdr3_length: 15
clone_size: once
v_call: TRBV5-4
cdr3_aa: CASSLDRGRGQPQHF
cdr3_nt: TGTGCCAGCAGCTTGGATAGGGGAAGAGGCCAGCCCCAGCATTTT

j_call: TRBJ2-1
d_call: TRBD2
cdr3_length: 15
clone_size: NA
v_call: TRBV6-5
cdr3_aa: CASWGGTSGLPEQFF
cdr3_nt: TGTGCCAGTTGGGGGGGGACTAGCGGCCTACCTGAGCAGTTCTTC

j_call: TRBJ2-1
d_call: NA
cdr3_length: 14
clone_size: NA
v_call: TRBV7-9
cdr3_aa: CASSQTHRDAEQFF
cdr3_nt: TGTGCCAGCAGCCAAACACACAGGGACGCCGAGCAGTTCTTC

j_call: TRBJ1-5
d_call: NA
cdr3_length: 13
clone_size: NA
v_call: TRBV28
cdr3_aa: CASSLRGHQPQHF
cdr3_nt: TGTGCCAGCAGTTTGAGAGGGCACCAGCCCCAGCATTTT

j_call: TRBJ1-2
d_call: TRBD1
cdr3_length: 14
clone_size: NA
v_call: TRBV7-2
cdr3_aa: CASSLSGGLHGYTF
cdr3_nt: TGTGCCAGCAGCTTATCAGGGGGTCTCCATGGCTACACCTTC

j_call: TRBJ1-3
d_call: NA
cdr3_length: 17
clone_size: once
v_call: TRBV19
cdr3_aa: CASSISGVHLPGNTIYF
cdr3_nt: TGTGCCAGTAGTATATCAGGGGTCCACTTACCTGGAAACACCATATATTTT

j_call: TRBJ1-1
d_call: TRBD1
cdr3_length: 13
clone_size: NA
v_call: TRBV29-1
cdr3_aa: CSVADRGNAEAFF
cdr3_nt: TGCAGCGTCGCGGACAGGGGGAACGCTGAAGCTTTCTTT

j_call: TRBJ1-2
d_call: TRBD1
cdr3_length: 15
clone_size: few
v_call: TRBV11-2
cdr3_aa: CASSQPSTGVGGYTF
cdr3_nt: TGTGCCAGCAGCCAACCGAGCACAGGGGTGGGTGGCTACACCTTC

j_call: TRBJ2-5
d_call: NA
cdr3_length: 16
clone_size: NA
v_call: TRBV7-9
cdr3_aa: CASSQLRGQVGETQYF
cdr3_nt: TGTGCCAGCAGCCAACTCCGAGGACAAGTAGGAGAGACCCAGTACTTC

j_call: TRBJ2-7
d_call: TRBD1
cdr3_length: 17
clone_size: once
v_call: TRBV11-3
cdr3_aa: CASSPRQGVNTFYEQYF
cdr3_nt: TGTGCCAGCAGCCCCCGACAGGGGGTGAATACCTTCTACGAGCAGTACTTC

j_call: TRBJ1-2
d_call: NA
cdr3_length: 14
clone_size: NA
v_call: TRBV5-6
cdr3_aa: CASSPGFRGWGYTF
cdr3_nt: TGTGCCAGCAGCCCAGGATTCAGGGGTTGGGGCTACACCTTC

j_call: TRBJ1-6
d_call: NA
cdr3_length: 15
clone_size: NA
v_call: TRBV4-2
cdr3_aa: CASSQLAGPNSPLHF
cdr3_nt: TGTGCCAGCAGCCAATTGGCAGGGCCTAATTCACCCCTCCACTTT

j_call: TRBJ1-1
d_call: NA
cdr3_length: 16
clone_size: NA
v_call: TRBV7-9
cdr3_aa: CASSLRNGKGDTEAFF
cdr3_nt: TGTGCCAGCAGCTTAAGAAACGGGAAGGGAGATACTGAAGCTTTCTTT

j_call: TRBJ2-5
d_call: NA
cdr3_length: 13
clone_size: NA
v_call: TRBV11-3
cdr3_aa: CASRLTGRETQYF
cdr3_nt: TGTGCCAGCAGACTCACAGGGCGGGAGACCCAGTACTTC

j_call: TRBJ2-7
d_call: TRBD2
cdr3_length: 14
clone_size: once
v_call: TRBV7-9
cdr3_aa: CASSWARGGYEQYF
cdr3_nt: TGTGCCAGCAGCTGGGCCCGGGGGGGATACGAGCAGTACTTC

j_call: TRBJ2-7
d_call: TRBD2
cdr3_length: 14
clone_size: NA
v_call: TRBV10-2
cdr3_aa: CASRTSGGSYEQYF
cdr3_nt: TGCGCCAGCCGGACTAGCGGGGGATCCTACGAGCAGTACTTC

j_call: TRBJ1-4
d_call: NA
cdr3_length: 14
clone_size: NA
v_call: TRBV4-1
cdr3_aa: CASSRLNPNEKLFF
cdr3_nt: TGCGCCAGCAGCCGACTTAACCCTAATGAAAAACTGTTTTTT

j_call: TRBJ2-7
d_call: NA
cdr3_length: 14
clone_size: NA
v_call: TRBV19
cdr3_aa: CASSIVPGSYEQYF
cdr3_nt: TGTGCCAGTAGTATAGTCCCGGGGTCCTACGAGCAGTACTTC

j_call: TRBJ2-7
d_call: NA
cdr3_length: 13
clone_size: NA
v_call: TRBV27
cdr3_aa: CASSLTGYHEQYF
cdr3_nt: TGTGCCAGCAGTTTAACAGGGTACCACGAGCAGTACTTC

j_call: TRBJ1-3
d_call: TRBD1
cdr3_length: 15
clone_size: NA
v_call: TRBV2
cdr3_aa: CASSAGTEPGNTIYF
cdr3_nt: TGTGCCAGCAGCGCCGGGACAGAGCCTGGAAACACCATATATTTT

j_call: TRBJ1-6
d_call: TRBD1
cdr3_length: 15
clone_size: NA
v_call: TRBV5-1
cdr3_aa: CASSLGQGDNSPLHF
cdr3_nt: TGCGCCAGCAGCTTGGGACAGGGGGATAATTCACCCCTCCACTTT

j_call: TRBJ2-3
d_call: NA
cdr3_length: 14
clone_size: NA
v_call: TRBV9
cdr3_aa: CASSGLSGTDTQYF
cdr3_nt: TGTGCCAGCAGCGGCCTTTCGGGCACAGATACGCAGTATTTT

j_call: TRBJ1-5
d_call: NA
cdr3_length: 15
clone_size: NA
v_call: TRBV5-1
cdr3_aa: CASSDDRGTNQPQHF
cdr3_nt: TGCGCCAGCAGCGACGACCGGGGTACAAATCAGCCCCAGCATTTT

j_call: TRBJ2-4
d_call: NA
cdr3_length: 14
clone_size: NA
v_call: TRBV27
cdr3_aa: CASSRAGGENIQYF
cdr3_nt: TGTGCCAGCAGTCGGGCTGGGGGCGAAAACATTCAGTACTTC

j_call: TRBJ2-1
d_call: NA
cdr3_length: 13
clone_size: NA
v_call: TRBV29-1
cdr3_aa: CSVGTALYNEQFF
cdr3_nt: TGCAGCGTTGGGACAGCCCTATACAATGAGCAGTTCTTC

j_call: TRBJ2-1
d_call: TRBD2
cdr3_length: 17
clone_size: NA
v_call: TRBV11-2
cdr3_aa: CASSFLILAGGLSEQFF
cdr3_nt: TGTGCCAGCAGCTTTCTGATTCTAGCGGGAGGGCTTAGTGAGCAGTTCTTC

j_call: TRBJ2-3
d_call: TRBD2
cdr3_length: 17
clone_size: NA
v_call: TRBV7-9
cdr3_aa: CASSLATQGGRPDTQYF
cdr3_nt: TGTGCCAGCAGCTTAGCTACACAGGGCGGGAGGCCAGATACGCAGTATTTT

j_call: TRBJ2-7
d_call: TRBD1
cdr3_length: 14
clone_size: NA
v_call: TRBV29-1
cdr3_aa: CSVEGGQGFHEQYF
cdr3_nt: TGCAGCGTTGAAGGGGGACAGGGGTTCCACGAGCAGTACTTC

j_call: TRBJ1-2
d_call: TRBD1
cdr3_length: 14
clone_size: NA
v_call: TRBV5-5
cdr3_aa: CASCIGQGNYGYTF
cdr3_nt: TGTGCCAGCTGCATAGGACAGGGGAACTATGGCTACACCTTC

j_call: TRBJ1-4
d_call: NA
cdr3_length: 16
clone_size: NA
v_call: TRBV5-5
cdr3_aa: CASSLGLGATNEKLFF
cdr3_nt: TGTGCCAGCAGCTTGGGCCTTGGAGCAACTAATGAAAAACTGTTTTTT

j_call: TRBJ2-1
d_call: TRBD2
cdr3_length: 16
clone_size: NA
v_call: TRBV4-1
cdr3_aa: CASSHEGLAGNNEQFF
cdr3_nt: TGCGCCAGCAGCCACGAGGGACTAGCGGGTAACAATGAGCAGTTCTTC

j_call: TRBJ1-1
d_call: NA
cdr3_length: 15
clone_size: NA
v_call: TRBV27
cdr3_aa: CASSLSRGMNTEAFF
cdr3_nt: TGTGCCAGCAGTTTATCAAGGGGAATGAACACTGAAGCTTTCTTT

j_call: TRBJ2-3
d_call: NA
cdr3_length: 17
clone_size: NA
v_call: TRBV7-8
cdr3_aa: CASSPPGERRSTDTQYF
cdr3_nt: TGTGCCAGCAGCCCGCCGGGGGAGCGGAGAAGCACAGATACGCAGTATTTT

j_call: TRBJ2-1
d_call: TRBD2
cdr3_length: 13
clone_size: NA
v_call: TRBV29-1
cdr3_aa: CSETTSGTPEQFF
cdr3_nt: TGCAGCGAGACGACTAGCGGGACGCCTGAGCAGTTCTTC

j_call: TRBJ1-1
d_call: TRBD1
cdr3_length: 15
clone_size: NA
v_call: TRBV18
cdr3_aa: CASSRGTGENTEAFF
cdr3_nt: TGTGCCAGCTCACGAGGGACAGGAGAGAACACTGAAGCTTTCTTT

j_call: TRBJ2-3
d_call: TRBD2
cdr3_length: 14
clone_size: NA
v_call: TRBV5-1
cdr3_aa: CASSSGEYTDTQYF
cdr3_nt: TGCGCCAGCAGCAGCGGGGAATACACAGATACGCAGTATTTT

j_call: TRBJ2-7
d_call: NA
cdr3_length: 14
clone_size: NA
v_call: TRBV27
cdr3_aa: CASSFVTGSYEQYF
cdr3_nt: TGTGCCAGCAGTTTTGTGACGGGCTCCTACGAGCAGTACTTC

j_call: TRBJ2-1
d_call: TRBD2
cdr3_length: 18
clone_size: NA
v_call: TRBV19
cdr3_aa: CASSINLRGTSGYNEQFF
cdr3_nt: TGTGCCAGTAGTATAAATCTCCGCGGGACTAGCGGATACAATGAGCAGTTCTTC

j_call: TRBJ1-1
d_call: NA
cdr3_length: 12
clone_size: once
v_call: TRBV10-2
cdr3_aa: CASSAGDTEAFF
cdr3_nt: TGCGCCAGCTCCGCAGGCGACACTGAAGCTTTCTTT

j_call: TRBJ1-1
d_call: TRBD1
cdr3_length: 13
clone_size: NA
v_call: TRBV6-2/TRBV6-3
cdr3_aa: CASSYRGQTEAFF
cdr3_nt: TGTGCCAGCAGTTACCGGGGACAGACAGAAGCTTTCTTT

j_call: TRBJ2-4
d_call: TRBD2
cdr3_length: 15
clone_size: NA
v_call: TRBV13
cdr3_aa: CASSPLAGAENIQYF
cdr3_nt: TGTGCCAGCAGCCCTCTAGCGGGGGCTGAAAACATTCAGTACTTC

j_call: TRBJ1-1
d_call: NA
cdr3_length: 17
clone_size: once
v_call: TRBV6-2/TRBV6-3
cdr3_aa: CASSFTTTDSPNTEAFF
cdr3_nt: TGTGCCAGCAGTTTCACCACAACCGACAGCCCGAACACTGAAGCTTTCTTT

j_call: TRBJ1-1
d_call: NA
cdr3_length: 14
clone_size: NA
v_call: TRBV6-5
cdr3_aa: CASNGERIPTEAFF
cdr3_nt: TGTGCCAGCAACGGGGAAAGGATCCCTACTGAAGCTTTCTTT

j_call: TRBJ1-1
d_call: NA
cdr3_length: 24
clone_size: NA
v_call: TRBV10-1
cdr3_aa: CASRTLETMPKGSPGRYMNTEAFF
cdr3_nt: TGCGCCAGCAGGACTTTAGAGACTATGCCCAAAGGGAGTCCGGGGAGATACATGAACACTGAAGCTTTCTTT

j_call: TRBJ1-1
d_call: NA
cdr3_length: 15
clone_size: NA
v_call: TRBV11-2
cdr3_aa: CASSPGRTDNTEAFF
cdr3_nt: TGTGCCAGCAGCCCAGGTCGGACAGACAACACTGAAGCTTTCTTT